This T cell receptor (beta chain) emerged from a study of control samples from healthy donors and cancer patients. Trimming at V came to 5 bases and at J to 5 bases, leaving 7 bases not matched to a gene. This CDR3 region has 14 residues. CDR1 is PRHDT and CDR2 is FYEKMQ in the germline V gene (reference sequence). The table came from immunoSEQ multiplex PCR; TCRdb's copy has only in-frame clones and leaves some out. Of 150,000 to 200,000 clones listed, approximately 94% were seen once; the top ten hold over 1.3%. The rearrangement joins TRBV13 to TRBJ1-2, with TRBD1 matching over 8 bases. The clonotype comes from a woman younger than 35 in good health. Sequencing input: blood. The CDR3 protein is CASSPRQGAYGYTF. In DNA, the CDR3 is TGTGCCAGCAGCCCGAGGCAGGGGGCTTATGGCTACACCTTC. Filled out from reference TRBV13 and TRBJ1-2, the complete variable domain reads AAGVIQSPRHLIKEKRETATLKCYPIPRHDTVYWYQQGPGQDPQFLISFYEKMQSDKGSIPDRFSAQQFSDYHSELNMSSLELGDSALYFCASSPRQGAYGYTFGSGTRLTVV.